This T cell receptor beta chain was identified during a study of blood T cells in healthy people across ages. Regarding the study as a whole: Both naive CD4+ cell counts and diversity were greater in long-lived donors than in aged donors.

In regard to this clonotype: Its antigen is still unknown.

Using a J-beta primer mix together with a sample-barcoded 5' primer, a second PCR was run for about 7 to 12 cycles. Per sample, CDR3-containing paired-end reads numbered at least 2.5 million. MiXCR, run by TCRdb on the 5' RACE reads, gives a single entry per CDR3 protein. The table has hundreds of thousands of distinct CDR3 sequences, 29% seen once; the top ten hold 17%. Germline values: CDR1 DFQATT, CDR2 SNEGSKA (reference sequence). The CDR3 consists of 13 residues. V lost 6 bases to trimming and J lost 6 bases, with 15 bases between them. Each sample gave at least 6 million isolated PBMCs. Extracted total RNA amounted to at least 5 micrograms for each sample.

The specimen sequenced was blood. The rearrangement links TRBV20-1 to TRBJ1-5, with D perhaps TRBD1 (6 bases). The receptor comes from a woman older than 75 in good health. CDR3 nucleotides: TGCAGTGCCGCCGGGGGGCCGGGTCAGCCCCAGCATTTT. It translates to CSAAGGPGQPQHF.